Shown below are 28 T cell receptor beta chains from a single sample sequenced in a study of cytomegalovirus exposure and HLA in healthy donors (TCRdb year 2017). Library creation used the immunoSEQ multiplex PCR assay. For the multiplex PCR, a mixture combining 60 forward primers for TCR Vbeta segments and 13 reverse primers for TCR Jbeta segments was used. Imported from immuneACCESS, the table was reduced by TCRdb to in-frame sequences with V and J called. These copies leave out some clones; in studies compared against another copy, an unresolved V gene accounts for under half, and the cause of the remainder is not known. The sample profile shows nearly 200,000 clones; 75% to 80% of them were found once. 2% to 2.5% of the sample goes to the ten largest clones. Sequencing was performed on PBMCs. Receptors were obtained from a woman in her twenties or thirties in good health and CMV-seropositive.

The chain has TRBV29-1 and TRBJ2-2; D remains unclear. Germline CDR1 SQVTM, CDR2 ANQGSEA. This CDR3 contains 13 residues. V was shortened by 5 bases and J by 0 bases, with 7 bases between the two germline ends. The CDR3 nucleotides are TGCAGCGTTAGAACAGCGAACACCGGGGAGCTGTTTTTT. It yields the protein CSVRTANTGELFF.

CDR3 nucleotide sequence: TGTGCCAGCAGTCTCGGTCGGGGACAGATAGACACTGAAGCTTTCTTT. The encoded protein is CASSLGRGQIDTEAFF. The chain couples TRBV7-9 to TRBJ1-1; TRBD1 agrees at 7 bases. Germline V gene lookup returns CDR1 SEHNR and CDR2 FQNEAQ (reference sequence). This CDR3 has 16 residues. V shed 6 bases and J 3 bases; nucleotides not matched to a gene: 13.

A few counts support this clone. The chain has TRBV6-6 and TRBJ2-1; a possible D gene is TRBD1 (7 bases). This CDR3 region has 16 residues. Germline CDR1 and CDR2: MNHNY and SVGAGI (reference sequence). The V end lost 4 bases, the J end lost 1 base, and 14 bases lay between the germline ends. CDR3 sequence (DNA): TGTGCCAGCAGTTCCCGACAGGGAGGATCCTACAATGAGCAGTTCTTC. Translation: CASSSRQGGSYNEQFF.

The chain carries TRBV2 and TRBJ1-4, with a tentative D call TRBD1 (6 bases). CDR1 SNHLY and CDR2 FYNNEI come from the germline V gene. V was trimmed by 6 bases and J by 5 bases, leaving 19 bases between them. This CDR3 region has 16 residues. The CDR3 DNA sequence: TGTGCCAGCAGGAAGTTTAACAGGGTAGGGAATGAAAAACTGTTTTTT. Amino acid sequence: CASRKFNRVGNEKLFF.

V gene TRBV7-9 combines with J gene TRBJ2-7, with D possibly TRBD2 on 5 matching bases. Trimming left V 1 base short and J 5 bases short, with 21 bases between. There are 17 residues in the CDR3. Germline CDR1 and CDR2: SEHNR and FQNEAQ (reference sequence). In nucleotides, the CDR3 is TGTGCCAGCAGCTTAGGTAGCATAGTAGCGCTCGCCGACGAGCAGTACTTC. Encoded protein: CASSLGSIVALADEQYF.

CDR3 sequence (DNA): TGTGCCAGCAGCTTAGTATACGAGCAGTACTTC. Its protein product is CASSLVYEQYF. V gene TRBV7-2 combines with J gene TRBJ2-7; the D is unclear. The length of the CDR3 is 11 residues. Germline lookup yields CDR1 SGHTA and CDR2 FQGNSA. The germline V and J ends were trimmed by 1 base and 4 bases, with 2 bases remaining between them.

The rearrangement uses TRBV7-9 and TRBJ2-1; possibly TRBD2 for D (5 bases). V was pared by 1 base and J by 2 bases, with 9 bases between. This CDR3 spans 15 amino acids. Looked up from germline, CDR1 is SEHNR and CDR2 is FQNEAQ (reference sequence). CDR3 sequence (DNA): TGTGCCAGCAGCTTAGGCCAGACTACCTACAATGAGCAGTTCTTC. This encodes CASSLGQTTYNEQFF.

Only a few counts were recorded for this clone. This chain links TRBV28 with TRBJ2-5; 9 positions match TRBD1. Germline V gene data show CDR1 as MDHEN and CDR2 as SYDVKM. The CDR3 totals 13 residues. The V segment lost 6 bases and the J segment 4 bases; nucleotides outside the gene matches: 3. Here the CDR3 reads CASRRQGGETQYF. The CDR3, as DNA: TGTGCCAGCAGGAGACAGGGGGGAGAGACCCAGTACTTC.

The chain carries TRBV28 and TRBJ1-4; tentatively, D is TRBD1 (6 bases). V was clipped by 4 bases and J by 7 bases, with 19 bases between them. The CDR3 spans 16 residues. Germline V gives CDR1 MDHEN, CDR2 SYDVKM. The CDR3 spells CASSSDRSLRGEKLFF. In DNA form, the CDR3 reads TGTGCCAGCAGTTCCGACAGGAGTCTCAGAGGTGAAAAACTGTTTTTT.

The V and J genes are TRBV6-1 and TRBJ1-6; D is uncertain. V was trimmed by 0 bases and J by 5 bases, leaving 5 bases between them. This CDR3 has 14 residues. Germline assignment: CDR1 MNHNS and CDR2 SASEGT. The CDR3 spells CASSEAGDNSPLHF. CDR3 nucleotides: TGTGCCAGCAGTGAAGCGGGAGATAATTCACCCCTCCACTTT.

This chain joins TRBV4-3 and TRBJ2-5, with 7 positions matching TRBD2. TRBJ2-7 explains the end of the DNA better; the J call may be wrong. Germline loops: CDR1 LGHNA, CDR2 YSLEER. The CDR3 is 15 amino acids. Written as DNA, the CDR3 is TGCGCCAGCAGCCAAGAAAGGGGAGGGTATAGCGAGCAGTACTTC. Translated: CASSQERGGYSEQYF.

The V and J genes are TRBV30 and TRBJ2-1, with 14 bases fitting TRBD2. Germline V CDR1 and CDR2: GTSNPN, SVGIG (reference sequence). V was clipped by 4 bases and J by 16 bases; unmatched bases: 9. This CDR3 comprises 13 residues. CDR3 sequence (DNA): TGTGCCTGGAACAGACTAGCGGGAGGGGAAAGTTTCTTC. It is translated as CAWNRLAGGESFF.

The chain combines TRBV30 with TRBJ1-1; D perhaps matches TRBD1 (5 bases). The germline gives CDR1 GTSNPN, CDR2 SVGIG (reference sequence). The CDR3 covers 13 residues. V was trimmed by 1 base and J by 3 bases, leaving 9 bases between them. CDR3 in amino acids: CAWSAGGDTEAFF. Written as DNA, the CDR3 is TGTGCCTGGAGTGCGGGGGGTGACACTGAAGCTTTCTTT.

The rearrangement uses TRBV6-1 and TRBJ1-1; TRBD1 might be the D (6 bases). V dropped 2 bases and J dropped 0 bases, with 10 bases sitting between them. CDR1 is MNHNS, CDR2 SASEGT, per germline. The CDR3 runs to 15 residues. CDR3 in amino acids: CASSELAGVNTEAFF. In nucleotides, the CDR3 is TGTGCCAGCAGTGAACTGGCAGGGGTGAACACTGAAGCTTTCTTT.

The rearrangement links TRBV9 to TRBJ2-3; D is ambiguous. The CDR3 has 15 amino acids. Trimming removed 3 bases at V and 2 bases at J, with 13 bases between. Germline V gene sequence: CDR1 SGDLS, CDR2 YYNGEE. CDR3 residues: CASSAVGSYTDTQYF. In nucleotides, the CDR3 is TGTGCCAGCAGCGCAGTTGGCTCATACACAGATACGCAGTATTTT.

The genes are TRBV7-2 and TRBJ1-2, with D possibly matching TRBD1 (6 bases). The CDR3 is 13 amino acids. Germline V gene data show CDR1 as SGHTA and CDR2 as FQGNSA. V lost 1 base to trimming and J lost 9 bases, with 12 bases between them. This chain's CDR3 is CASSLGQGSRYTF. The CDR3 DNA follows: TGTGCCAGCAGCTTAGGGCAGGGGTCCCGCTACACCTTC.

V usage is TRBV15 and J usage is TRBJ1-6; TRBD1 might be the D (6 bases). V was shortened by 0 bases and J by 9 bases, with 6 bases between the two germline ends. The CDR3 consists of 13 residues. CDR1 and CDR2 (germline): LNHNV, YYDKDF (reference sequence). CDR3: CATSRDRGSPLHF. CDR3 DNA: TGTGCCACCAGCAGAGACAGGGGTTCACCCCTCCACTTT.

CDR3: CASSYSPGGPRETQYF. The DNA of the CDR3 is TGTGCCAGCAGTTACTCACCGGGAGGGCCTAGAGAGACCCAGTACTTC. The chain has TRBV6-6 and TRBJ2-5; the match to TRBD2 covers 8 bases. This CDR3 has 16 amino acids. The V and J ends lost 0 bases and 4 bases, in that order; junction bases with no gene match: 7. The germline CDR1 and CDR2 sequences are MNHNY and SVGAGI (reference sequence).

Turning to this clone: Other DNA sequences from this sample encode an identical CDR3 as well. This chain joins TRBV5-4 and TRBJ2-7, with TRBD1 identical over 11 bases. V shed 3 bases, J shed 3 bases, and the junction held 5 bases outside the gene matches. Germline V gene lookup returns CDR1 SGHNT and CDR2 YYREEE (reference sequence). This CDR3 has 15 residues. The CDR3 region has the DNA TGTGCCAGCAGCTCTGGGGGGACAGGGGGCTACGAGCAGTACTTC. Translating gives CASSSGGTGGYEQYF. Using reference TRBV5-4 and TRBJ2-7 for the parts outside the CDR3, the full variable domain is ETGVTQSPTHLIKTRGQQVTLRCSSQSGHNTVSWYQQALGQGPQFIFQYYREEENGRGNFPPRFSGLQFPNYSSELNVNALELDDSALYLCASSSGGTGGYEQYFGPGTRLTVT.

The sample holds one count of this clone. The CDR3 protein is CASSLGPINEKLFF. The CDR3 DNA reads TGTGCCAGCAGCTTAGGTCCAATCAATGAAAAACTGTTTTTT. This chain connects TRBV11-2 to TRBJ1-4; D unclear. With 1 base removed from V and 5 bases from J, the gap between germline ends came to 8 bases. Germline values: CDR1 SGHAT, CDR2 FQNNGV. The CDR3 runs to 14 residues.

The chain employs TRBV11-1 and TRBJ2-7, with a tentative D call TRBD1 (5 bases). Germline V gene sequence: CDR1 SGHAT, CDR2 FQDESV (reference sequence). This CDR3 is built from 13 residues. V lost 1 base and J lost 3, with 7 bases in between. CDR3 DNA sequence: TGTGCCAGCAGCTTAGGACAGAACTACGAGCAGTACTTC. It translates to CASSLGQNYEQYF.

The V and J genes are TRBV18 and TRBJ2-1; 9 bases match TRBD1. Losses at the gene ends were 6 bases for V and 8 bases for J; bases not matched to a gene: 5. There are 13 residues in the CDR3. Germline CDR1 is KGHSH and CDR2 is LQKENI. CDR3 residues: CASSRQGGDEQFF. CDR3 coding DNA: TGTGCCAGCTCTCGACAGGGGGGGGATGAGCAGTTCTTC.

CDR3 nucleotide sequence: TGTGCCAGCAGCCAAGACAGGGGGGACACTGAAGCTTTCTTT. This codes for CASSQDRGDTEAFF. The chain links TRBV11-2 to TRBJ1-1; 9 positions match TRBD1. The CDR3 sequence is 14 residues long. V shed 5 bases and J 3 bases; nucleotides not matched to a gene: 4. The germline V gene has CDR1 SGHAT and CDR2 FQNNGV.

The chain joins TRBV14 to TRBJ2-1, with 9 bases aligning to TRBD1. Germline loops: CDR1 SGHDN, CDR2 FVKESK. After removal of 4 bases from V and 5 bases from J, the junction contained 12 bases not matched to a gene. The CDR3 loop spans 17 amino acids. CDR3 coding DNA: TGTGCCAGCAGCCGCCGAACCCGGGACAGGGCCCACAATGAGCAGTTCTTC. It specifies CASSRRTRDRAHNEQFF.

This clone was observed a single time. This chain joins TRBV19 and TRBJ1-5, with a weak D call TRBD1 (6 bases). This CDR3 has 14 residues. CDR1 is LNHDA, CDR2 SQIVND, per germline (reference sequence). V lost 3 bases and J lost 4, with 10 bases in between. CDR3 DNA sequence: TGTGCCAGTAGTATTTCGGACAGTAATCAGCCCCAGCATTTT. Translating it yields CASSISDSNQPQHF. Full variable domain (outside the CDR3, taken from reference TRBV19 and TRBJ1-5): DGGITQSPKYLFRKEGQNVTLSCEQNLNHDAMYWYRQDPGQGLRLIYYSQIVNDFQKGDIAEGYSVSREKKESFPLTVTSAQKNPTAFYLCASSISDSNQPQHFGDGTRLSIL.

V is TRBV4-3 and J is TRBJ2-7, with D tentatively TRBD1 (6 bases). CDR1 and CDR2 (germline): LGHNA, YSLEER. Trimming shortened V by 0 bases and J by 2 bases, and 11 bases separated the two germline ends. The CDR3 has 15 amino acids. CDR3 sequence: CASSQDPGHPYEQYF. In nucleotides, the CDR3 is TGCGCCAGCAGCCAAGACCCGGGACACCCCTACGAGCAGTACTTC.

The chain employs TRBV28 and TRBJ2-7; D not certain. The V end was cut by 5 bases, the J end by 3 bases, with 17 bases between. This CDR3 has 15 amino acids. Germline V lookup: CDR1 MDHEN, CDR2 SYDVKM. The CDR3 spells CASSVISERNYEQYF. In DNA form, the CDR3 reads TGTGCCAGCAGTGTCATAAGTGAGAGAAACTACGAGCAGTACTTC. The full variable domain, completed using reference TRBV28 and TRBJ2-7, is DVKVTQSSRYLVKRTGEKVFLECVQDMDHENMFWYRQDPGLGLRLIYFSYDVKMKEKGDIPEGYSVSREKKERFSLILESASTNQTSMYLCASSVISERNYEQYFGPGTRLTVT.

The rearrangement uses TRBV19 and TRBJ2-7; a possible D gene is TRBD2 (5 bases). The CDR3 loop spans 15 amino acids. Trimming cost V 3 bases and J 3 bases, with 15 bases left between them. From germline, CDR1 is LNHDA and CDR2 SQIVND (reference sequence). The CDR3 reads CASSIASTRGYEQYF. CDR3 nucleotide sequence: TGTGCCAGTAGTATCGCCTCTACTAGAGGCTACGAGCAGTACTTC.